This TCR beta chain is drawn from a study of cytomegalovirus exposure and HLA in healthy donors. Vbeta (60) and Jbeta (13) primers were used in the PCR. TCRdb's table, derived via immunoSEQ multiplex PCR, lists solely in-frame clones and lacks some. The repertoire holds roughly 100,000 clones, with approximately 78% as singletons. The CDR3 consists of 13 residues. The germline V and J ends were trimmed by 4 bases and 5 bases, with 12 bases remaining between them. Germline lookup yields CDR1 LNHDA and CDR2 SQIVND (reference sequence). The source material was PBMCs. V gene TRBV19 combines with J gene TRBJ2-7, with D maybe TRBD1 (6 bases). The receptor was isolated from a middle-aged woman in good health and CMV-seronegative. The CDR3 loop reads CASSKSGQNEQYF. The DNA for the CDR3 is TGTGCCAGTAGTAAGTCCGGACAGAACGAGCAGTACTTC.